This T cell receptor beta chain was observed in a study of cytomegalovirus exposure and HLA in healthy donors. Researchers ran the PCR with 60 Vbeta and 13 Jbeta primers. TCRdb's table, derived via immunoSEQ multiplex PCR, lists solely in-frame clones and lacks some. Here the sample spans about 140,000 clones, around 65% being singletons. With respect to this clone: The antigen is unknown.

Nominal health characterized the donors when sampled, though unrecorded immune exposures were likely. Study conclusions and caveats: The authors enumerated around 150 TCR beta chains as linked to cytomegalovirus.

This CDR3 is built from 13 residues. V was shortened by 7 bases and J by 3 bases, with 10 bases between the two germline ends. Germline loops: CDR1 MDHEN, CDR2 SYDVKM. The source of this sequence is a woman aged 60-75 years in good health and CMV-seronegative. The V call is TRBV28, the J call TRBJ2-1; D possibly corresponds to TRBD1 (5 bases). Sequenced input: PBMCs. CDR3 sequence (DNA): TGTGCCAGCAAGTGGGGCAACTACAATGAGCAGTTCTTC. It yields the protein CASKWGNYNEQFF.